Each of the 10 T cell receptor beta chains below was sequenced from the same sample in a study of T cell repertoires in cytomegalovirus infection (dated by TCRdb to between 2019 and 2020). The sample was run on an Illumina HiSeq 1500. Using fastp at Q25 and MiXCR, TCRdb reprocessed the public reads and kept productive beta chains. One record per CDR3 amino acid sequence lists the most common genes and DNA. Present in this sample are about 140,000 distinct CDR3 sequences, about 6% of which were seen just once. The ten top clones hold more than 15% of the sample. The specimen sequenced was PBMCs. These receptor sequences come from a human donor in good health (CMV status not recorded). Some clones in this sample may be carry-over from other donors' samples.

CDR3 protein: CAWRAPVGDGGYTF. The CDR3 nucleotides are TGTGCCTGGAGGGCCCCAGTGGGGGATGGCGGCTACACCTTC. The V call is TRBV30, the J call TRBJ1-2, with TRBD1 as a possible D gene (5 bases). CDR1 and CDR2 from the germline V gene are GTSNPN and SVGIG (reference sequence). With 3 bases removed from V and 8 bases from J, the gap between germline ends came to 19 bases. The CDR3 has 14 residues.

The chain carries TRBV12-3 or TRBV12-4 and TRBJ1-1; 7 nucleotides line up with TRBD1. This CDR3 spans 16 amino acids. Trimming cost V 4 bases and J 3 bases; bases outside gene matches: 11. CDR3 in DNA: TGTGCCAGCAGTTCAGACAGGGTTGGGCCTTACACTGAAGCTTTCTTT. Amino acid sequence: CASSSDRVGPYTEAFF.

As for this clonotype: This may come from a read error, since a much larger clone is one base off. The chain employs TRBV7-8 and TRBJ1-1, with 8 bases identical to TRBD1. Germline lookup yields CDR1 SGHVS and CDR2 FQNEAQ. The CDR3 length is 15 residues. Trimming at V came to 4 bases and at J to 1 base, leaving 5 bases not matched to a gene. The CDR3 is CASSSSGQANTEAFF. In DNA, the CDR3 is TGTGCCAGCAGCTCATCGGGACAGGCGAACACTGAAGCTTTCTTT.

At least ten counts were recorded for this clonotype. This sequence joins TRBV5-1 and TRBJ1-2; D is possibly TRBD1 (6 bases). The CDR3 totals 16 residues. Trimming stripped 4 bases from V and 5 bases from J, with 21 bases between. Germline-derived CDR1 and CDR2 are SGHRS and YFSETQ. The CDR3 protein is CASSDEGHGSGYGYTF. The CDR3 DNA reads as TGCGCCAGCAGCGATGAGGGACACGGATCCGGGTATGGCTACACCTTC.

This clonotype has ten or more counts. The chain couples TRBV7-9 to TRBJ2-2; tentatively, D is TRBD1 or TRBD2 (5 bases each). Trimming left V 6 bases short and J 2 bases short, with 22 bases between. Germline values: CDR1 SEHNR, CDR2 FQNEAQ (reference sequence). CDR3 size: 18 residues. Here the CDR3 reads CASSYPGPSITNTGELFF. The CDR3 nucleotides are TGTGCCAGCAGTTATCCGGGACCGAGTATTACTAACACCGGGGAGCTGTTTTTT.

This clonotype was counted between two and nine times. The V and J genes are TRBV6-2 or TRBV6-3 and TRBJ2-1, with 7 bases that match TRBD2. V lost 0 bases to trimming and J lost 10 bases; unmatched junction nucleotides: 6. CDR3 length equals 14 residues. CDR1 is MNHEY and CDR2 is SVGEGT in the germline V gene. CDR3 protein: CASSYSRGWGEQFF. The CDR3 region has the DNA TGTGCCAGCAGTTACTCGCGGGGGTGGGGGGAGCAGTTCTTC.

V is TRBV7-8 and J is TRBJ2-3, with TRBD1 as a possible D gene (5 bases). CDR3 length equals 15 residues. The V end was cut by 1 base, the J end by 2 bases, with 10 bases between. CDR1 and CDR2 (germline): SGHVS, FQNEAQ. The CDR3 DNA is TGTGCCAGCAGCTTAGGTTACAGGCCCACAGATACGCAGTATTTT. Encoded protein: CASSLGYRPTDTQYF.

Notes on this clonotype: A read error is possible here, since a much larger clone lies one base away. The rearrangement joins TRBV5-6 to TRBJ2-1; D uncertain. The CDR3 has 13 residues. CDR1 and CDR2 from the germline V gene are SGHDT and YYEEEE. Trimming removed 4 bases from V and 6 bases from J, with 11 bases in between. The DNA for the CDR3 is TGTGCCAGCAGCAGTTCGTATGGCAATGAGCAGTTCTTC. Translating it yields CASSSSYGNEQFF.

Ten or more counts support this clonotype. V usage is TRBV7-8 and J usage is TRBJ2-7; D is unresolved. V lost 0 bases to trimming and J lost 2 bases, with 14 bases between them. The CDR3 consists of 16 residues. Per germline, CDR1 SGHVS and CDR2 FQNEAQ. DNA for the CDR3: TGTGCCAGCAGCTTAGCTTGGCAGCCTAAAACCTACGAGCAGTACTTC. Its protein product is CASSLAWQPKTYEQYF. The whole variable domain, remainder taken from reference TRBV7-8 and TRBJ2-7, is GAGVSQSPRYKVAKRGQDVALRCDPISGHVSLFWYQQALGQGPEFLTYFQNEAQLDKSGLPSDRFFAERPEGSVSTLKIQRTQQEDSAVYLCASSLAWQPKTYEQYFGPGTRLTVT.

The chain couples TRBV4-2 to TRBJ2-3; 10 bases are shared with TRBD1. Per the germline V gene, CDR1 is LGHNA and CDR2 is YNFKEQ. The V gene end was trimmed by 0 bases and the J gene end by 4 bases; junction bases not matched to a gene: 7. The CDR3 loop spans 17 amino acids. The CDR3 nucleotides read TGTGCCAGCAGCCAAGATCGAGGGACAGGGGTGGCAGATACGCAGTATTTT. Translation: CASSQDRGTGVADTQYF.